The clone carrying this TCR beta chain was observed many times. These data originate in a study of T-cell reconstitution after alpha-beta-depleted transplantation in children. The TCRbeta library was prepared with unique molecular identifiers. TCRdb analysed the PCR reads with MiXCR anew, one entry per CDR3 protein. The data hold more than 20,000 distinct CDR3 sequences, with about a tenth observed a single time. Here the sequenced sample was PBMCs from the stem cell graft donor, taken from the stem cell graft. The TCR originated in a human donor who donated a stem cell graft to a child with chronic granulomatous disease.

This CDR3 reads CASSLRGLTDTQYF. CDR3 in DNA: TGTGCCAGCAGCCTCCGCGGTCTCACAGATACGCAGTATTTT. J is TRBJ2-3 and V is TRBV27; D unclear. With 6 bases removed from V and 2 bases from J, the gap between germline ends came to 12 bases. CDR1 MNHEY and CDR2 SMNVEV come from the germline V gene (reference sequence). The length of the CDR3 is 14 residues.